The present T cell receptor (beta chain) was sequenced within a study of cytomegalovirus exposure and HLA in healthy donors. Findings and limits, study-wide: A later analysis found that most CMV-associated TCR beta chains appeared HLA-restricted. The study reported that TCR beta sequences accurately predicted HLA-A and HLA-B alleles in most subjects.

Use of 60 Vbeta and 13 Jbeta primers characterized the PCR. The table came from immunoSEQ multiplex PCR; TCRdb's copy has only in-frame clones and leaves some out. The sample has some 97,000 clones, around 76% seen once. As to this clone: The antigen remains unidentified.

The V end was cut by 1 base, the J end by 2 bases, with 11 bases between. The CDR3 is 15 amino acids. Germline V CDR1 and CDR2: KGHSY, FQNENV. This sequence joins TRBV16 and TRBJ2-5, with D perhaps TRBD1 (5 bases). This TCR came from a woman between 50 and 59 years old in good health and CMV-seropositive. The source material was PBMCs. In nucleotides, the CDR3 is TGTGCCAGCAGCCAATTGCAGGGTCAACAAGAGACCCAGTACTTC. Protein: CASSQLQGQQETQYF.